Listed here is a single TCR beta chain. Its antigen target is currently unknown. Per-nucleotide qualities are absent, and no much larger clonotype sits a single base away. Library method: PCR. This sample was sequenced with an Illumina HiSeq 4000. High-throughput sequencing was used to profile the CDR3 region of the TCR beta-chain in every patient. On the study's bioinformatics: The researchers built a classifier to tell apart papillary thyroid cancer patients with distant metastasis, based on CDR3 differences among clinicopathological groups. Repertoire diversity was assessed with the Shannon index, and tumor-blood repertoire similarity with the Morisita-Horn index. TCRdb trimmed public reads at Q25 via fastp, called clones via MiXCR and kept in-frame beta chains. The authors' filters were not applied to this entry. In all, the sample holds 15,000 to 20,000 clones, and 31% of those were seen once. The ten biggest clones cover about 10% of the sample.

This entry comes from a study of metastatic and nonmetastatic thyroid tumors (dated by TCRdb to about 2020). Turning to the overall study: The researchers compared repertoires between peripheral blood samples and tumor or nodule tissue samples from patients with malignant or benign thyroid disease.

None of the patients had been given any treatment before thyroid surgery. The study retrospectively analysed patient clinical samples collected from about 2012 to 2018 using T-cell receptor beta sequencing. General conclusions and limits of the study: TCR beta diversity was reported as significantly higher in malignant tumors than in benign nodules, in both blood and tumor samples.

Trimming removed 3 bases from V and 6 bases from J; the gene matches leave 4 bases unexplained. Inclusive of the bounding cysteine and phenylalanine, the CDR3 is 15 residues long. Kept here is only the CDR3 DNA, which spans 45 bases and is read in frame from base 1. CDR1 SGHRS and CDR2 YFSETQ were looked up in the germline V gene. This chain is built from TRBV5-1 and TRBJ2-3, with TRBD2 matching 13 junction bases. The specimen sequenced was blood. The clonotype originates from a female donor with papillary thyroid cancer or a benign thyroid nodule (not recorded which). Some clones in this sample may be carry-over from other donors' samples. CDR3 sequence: CASSWTSGGSDTQYF. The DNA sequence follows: TGCGCCAGCAGCTGGACTAGCGGGGGATCGGATACGCAGTATTTT.